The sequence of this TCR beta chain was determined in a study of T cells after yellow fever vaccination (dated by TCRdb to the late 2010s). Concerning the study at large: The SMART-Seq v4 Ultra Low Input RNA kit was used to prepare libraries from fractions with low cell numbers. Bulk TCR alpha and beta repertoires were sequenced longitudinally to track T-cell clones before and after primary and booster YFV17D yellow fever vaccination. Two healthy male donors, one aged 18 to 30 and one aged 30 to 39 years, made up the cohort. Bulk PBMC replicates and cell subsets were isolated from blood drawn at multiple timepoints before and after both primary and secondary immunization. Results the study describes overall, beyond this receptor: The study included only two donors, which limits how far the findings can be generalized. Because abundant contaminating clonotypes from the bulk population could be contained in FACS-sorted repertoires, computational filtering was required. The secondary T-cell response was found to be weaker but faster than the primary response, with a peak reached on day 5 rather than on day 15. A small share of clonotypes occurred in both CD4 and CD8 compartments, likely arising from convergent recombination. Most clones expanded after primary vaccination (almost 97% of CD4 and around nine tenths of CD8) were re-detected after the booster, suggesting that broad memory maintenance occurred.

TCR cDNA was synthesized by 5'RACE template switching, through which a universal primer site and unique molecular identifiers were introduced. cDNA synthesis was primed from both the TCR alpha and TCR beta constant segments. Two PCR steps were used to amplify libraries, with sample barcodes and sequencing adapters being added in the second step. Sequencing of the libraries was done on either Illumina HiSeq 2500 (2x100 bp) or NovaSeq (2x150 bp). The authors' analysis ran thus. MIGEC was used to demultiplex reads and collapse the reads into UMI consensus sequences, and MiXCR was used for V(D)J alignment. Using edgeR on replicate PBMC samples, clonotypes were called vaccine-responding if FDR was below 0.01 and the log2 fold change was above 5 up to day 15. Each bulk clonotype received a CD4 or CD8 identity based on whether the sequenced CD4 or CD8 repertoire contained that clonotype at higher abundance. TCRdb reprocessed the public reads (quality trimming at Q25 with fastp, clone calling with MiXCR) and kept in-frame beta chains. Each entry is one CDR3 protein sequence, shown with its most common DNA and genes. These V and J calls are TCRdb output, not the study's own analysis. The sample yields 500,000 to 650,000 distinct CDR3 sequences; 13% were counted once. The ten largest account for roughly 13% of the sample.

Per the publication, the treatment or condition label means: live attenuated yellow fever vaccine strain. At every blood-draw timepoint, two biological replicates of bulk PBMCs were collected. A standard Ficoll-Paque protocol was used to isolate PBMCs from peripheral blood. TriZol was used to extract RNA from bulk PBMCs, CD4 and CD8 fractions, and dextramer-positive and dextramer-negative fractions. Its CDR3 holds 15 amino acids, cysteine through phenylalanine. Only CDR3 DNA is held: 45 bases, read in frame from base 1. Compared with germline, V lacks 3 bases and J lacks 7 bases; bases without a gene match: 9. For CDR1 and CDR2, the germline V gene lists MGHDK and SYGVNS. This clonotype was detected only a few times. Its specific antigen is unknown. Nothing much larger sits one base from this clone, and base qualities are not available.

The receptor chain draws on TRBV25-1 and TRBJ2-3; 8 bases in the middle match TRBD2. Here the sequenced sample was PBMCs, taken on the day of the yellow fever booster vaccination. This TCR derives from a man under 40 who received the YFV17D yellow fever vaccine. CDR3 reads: CASSDEVAGKNTQYF. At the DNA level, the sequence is TGTGCCAGCAGTGATGAGGTAGCGGGAAAGAATACGCAGTATTTT.